The 28 T cell receptor beta chains listed next were all sequenced from one sample in a study of CD8 T cells in Susac syndrome (dated by TCRdb to the late 2010s). Library construction relied on the immunoSEQ multiplex PCR assay. RNA was extracted using the RNeasy kit, and about 0.5 to 1 ug of the RNA was reverse transcribed with random hexamers. The public reads were reprocessed in TCRdb via fastp at Q25 and MiXCR, keeping in-frame beta chains. Here each entry gathers all rows of one CDR3 protein and keeps the most common genes and DNA. The sample data list 120,000 or so distinct CDR3 sequences, and roughly 92% of these were observed just once. The ten largest account for roughly 0.092% of the sample. Sequencing was performed on CD4+ T cells from PBMCs. These receptors came from a human donor in good health.

In DNA, the CDR3 is TGCGCCAGCAGCTTGGTTGGGACAGGGATTGGCTACACCTTC. This translates into CASSLVGTGIGYTF. This rearrangement joins TRBV5-1 to TRBJ1-2; TRBD1 agrees at 9 bases. Trimming removed 0 bases from V and 7 bases from J; junction bases left unmatched: 4. The CDR3 is 14 amino acids. Germline V CDR1 and CDR2: SGHRS, YFSETQ.

V gene TRBV7-6 combines with J gene TRBJ2-7; D possibly matches TRBD1 or TRBD2 (5 bases each). The CDR3 totals 14 residues. Between the trimmed V and J ends, which lost 3 bases and 9 bases, there was a span of 18 bases. The germline V gene encodes CDR1 SGHVS and CDR2 FNYEAQ. The CDR3 DNA reads as TGTGCCAGCAGCTTGGCCGGGGCCTCCTGGGGGCAGTACTTC. As protein: CASSLAGASWGQYF.

This rearrangement joins TRBV5-6 to TRBJ2-1, with D possibly TRBD1 on 6 matching bases. This CDR3 is built from 15 residues. In germline, CDR1 is SGHDT, CDR2 YYEEEE. V lost 4 bases, J lost 2 bases, and 13 bases lay in between. The CDR3 spells CASSPVSGAYNEQFF. DNA for the CDR3: TGTGCCAGCAGCCCCGTATCAGGGGCCTACAATGAGCAGTTCTTC.

This chain uses TRBV6-2 or TRBV6-3 with TRBJ2-2; 8 bases map to TRBD1. The CDR3 spans 15 residues. The germline V gene encodes CDR1 MNHEY and CDR2 SVGEGT. V shed 5 bases and J 7 bases; nucleotides not matched to a gene: 9. CDR3 DNA: TGTGCCAGCAGTGCTTCCGGGACAGGCGGCGGGGAGCTGTTTTTT. This sequence encodes CASSASGTGGGELFF.

The chain recombines TRBV29-1 with TRBJ2-5, with D hard to call. The CDR3 is 12 residues long. Germline loops: CDR1 SQVTM, CDR2 ANQGSEA. The V gene lost 6 bases and the J gene lost 5 bases, with 13 bases spanning the gap. This CDR3 reads CSVLTQGETQYF. CDR3 sequence (DNA): TGCAGCGTCCTGACTCAAGGGGAGACCCAGTACTTC.

The chain uses TRBV6-2 or TRBV6-3 and TRBJ2-7; the match to TRBD2 covers 10 bases. The germline CDR1 and CDR2 sequences are MNHEY and SVGEGT. V shed 4 bases and J 2 bases; nucleotides not matched to a gene: 8. CDR3 length equals 16 residues. This chain's CDR3 is CASSSFPGLAAYEQYF. DNA for the CDR3: TGTGCCAGCAGTTCCTTCCCCGGACTAGCGGCCTACGAGCAGTACTTC.

CDR3: CASSLPITSGDEQFF. The CDR3 DNA is TGCGCCAGCAGCTTGCCAATAACTAGCGGAGATGAGCAGTTCTTC. The chain has TRBV5-1 and TRBJ2-1; TRBD2 matches at 8 bases. Germline CDR1 and CDR2: SGHRS and YFSETQ. This CDR3 has 15 amino acids. V was clipped by 1 base and J by 8 bases; unmatched bases: 8.

The chain is built from TRBV28 and TRBJ2-7; D remains unclear. The CDR3 spans 13 residues. V was pared by 1 base and J by 4 bases, with 8 bases between. Germline assignment: CDR1 MDHEN and CDR2 SYDVKM. CDR3 loop: CASSLSAIYEQYF. CDR3 coding DNA: TGTGCCAGCAGTTTATCGGCGATTTACGAGCAGTACTTC.

The chain joins TRBV6-1 to TRBJ2-2; the D call may be TRBD1 or TRBD2 (6 bases each). V was cut by 7 bases and J by 7 bases, with 13 bases left in between. The CDR3 sequence is 13 residues long. Germline CDR1 MNHNS, CDR2 SASEGT. The CDR3 region is CASNRGQGGELFF. The CDR3 DNA follows: TGTGCCAGCAACCGGGGGCAGGGCGGGGAGCTGTTTTTT.

The J gene is TRBJ1-3, the V gene TRBV29-1; D ambiguous. V lost 5 bases and J lost 4, with 12 bases in between. This CDR3 spans 13 amino acids. Germline CDR1 reads SQVTM; CDR2 reads ANQGSEA. Here the CDR3 DNA reads TGCAGCGTTAACCCGGAAGAAGGAAACACCATATATTTT. Encoded protein: CSVNPEEGNTIYF.

J is TRBJ2-1 and V is TRBV18; TRBD2 agrees at 7 bases. The germline V gene encodes CDR1 KGHSH and CDR2 LQKENI. The CDR3 totals 16 residues. The V and J ends lost 1 base and 5 bases, in that order; junction bases with no gene match: 8. CDR3 sequence reads: CASSPQEAGINNEQFF. CDR3 nucleotide sequence: TGTGCCAGCTCACCACAGGAAGCGGGAATAAACAATGAGCAGTTCTTC.

V is TRBV19 and J is TRBJ2-1; D is uncertain. Trimming cost V 6 bases and J 5 bases, with 11 bases left between them. Germline CDR1 reads LNHDA; CDR2 reads SQIVND (reference sequence). CDR3 length: 13 amino acids. The DNA of the CDR3 is TGTGCCAGTAGAGGGTCGGGCCACAATGAGCAGTTCTTC. Its translation is CASRGSGHNEQFF.

The chain has TRBV20-1 and TRBJ2-3; a weak D match, TRBD2 (5 bases). Germline V gene lookup returns CDR1 DFQATT and CDR2 SNEGSKA (reference sequence). Between the trimmed V and J ends, which lost 3 bases and 2 bases, there was a span of 12 bases. This CDR3 is built from 14 residues. CDR3 region: CSASRTGYTDTQYF. CDR3 DNA: TGCAGTGCTAGTAGAACGGGATACACAGATACGCAGTATTTT.

DNA for the CDR3: TGTGCCAGCAGCCACGGGGGCGGAAGCAATCAGCCCCAGCATTTT. It encodes CASSHGGGSNQPQHF. The chain recombines TRBV7-9 with TRBJ1-5; D perhaps matches TRBD1 (6 bases). V lost 5 bases and J lost 1, with 12 bases in between. This CDR3 is 15 amino acids long. Germline V gives CDR1 SEHNR, CDR2 FQNEAQ (reference sequence). The whole variable domain, filled in from reference TRBV7-9 and TRBJ1-5, reads DTGVSQNPRHKITKRGQNVTFRCDPISEHNRLYWYRQTLGQGPEFLTYFQNEAQLEKSRLLSDRFSAERPKGSFSTLEIQRTEQGDSAMYLCASSHGGGSNQPQHFGDGTRLSIL.

V is TRBV7-2 and J is TRBJ2-2, with a weak D call TRBD1 (5 bases). CDR1 and CDR2 from the germline V gene are SGHTA and FQGNSA. CDR3 length: 16 residues. The germline V and J ends were trimmed by 2 bases and 3 bases, with 13 bases remaining between them. The CDR3 DNA sequence: TGTGCCAGCAGCTTAAGCCACAGGTTCGACACCGGGGAGCTGTTTTTT. As protein: CASSLSHRFDTGELFF. Full variable domain (rest looked up from reference TRBV7-2 and TRBJ2-2): GAGVSQSPSNKVTEKGKDVELRCDPISGHTALYWYRQSLGQGLEFLIYFQGNSAPDKSGLPSDRFSAERTGGSVSTLTIQRTQQEDSAVYLCASSLSHRFDTGELFFGEGSRLTVL.

This chain connects TRBV2 to TRBJ2-2; 7 bases line up with TRBD2. In germline, CDR1 is SNHLY, CDR2 FYNNEI. The CDR3 contains 15 residues. Trimming cost V 5 bases and J 4 bases; bases outside gene matches: 7. The CDR3 spells CASSPSGSFTGELFF. The CDR3 DNA is TGTGCCAGCAGTCCTAGCGGATCTTTCACCGGGGAGCTGTTTTTT. The full variable domain, with the rest looked up from reference TRBV2 and TRBJ2-2, is EPEVTQTPSHQVTQMGQEVILRCVPISNHLYFYWYRQILGQKVEFLVSFYNNEISEKSEIFDDQFSVERPDGSNFTLKIRSTKLEDSAMYFCASSPSGSFTGELFFGEGSRLTVL.

The genes are TRBV7-9 and TRBJ2-2, with 8 bases identical to TRBD2. The CDR3 extends over 17 amino acids. The V segment lost 4 bases and the J segment 3 bases; nucleotides outside the gene matches: 10. In germline, CDR1 is SEHNR, CDR2 FQNEAQ (reference sequence). The CDR3 coding sequence is TGTGCCAGCAGCTATTCCCCGGGACTAGGGGACACCGGGGAGCTGTTTTTT. Translation: CASSYSPGLGDTGELFF.

The V gene is TRBV29-1, the J gene TRBJ1-1; D gene ambiguous. V gave up 7 bases and J gave up 1 base, with 10 bases separating them. The CDR3 spans 12 residues. The germline gives CDR1 SQVTM, CDR2 ANQGSEA. The CDR3 DNA reads as TGCAGCGGGGGAGGCTGGAACACTGAAGCTTTCTTT. Translated: CSGGGWNTEAFF.

This chain joins TRBV25-1 and TRBJ1-4; D ambiguous. The length of the CDR3 is 14 residues. Between the trimmed V and J ends, which lost 2 bases and 0 bases, there was a span of 4 bases. CDR1 is MGHDK and CDR2 is SYGVNS in the germline V gene. The CDR3 loop is CASSERATNEKLFF. CDR3 in DNA: TGTGCCAGCAGTGAAAGGGCAACTAATGAAAAACTGTTTTTT.

V and J are TRBV3-1 and TRBJ1-6, with D unclear. Germline lookup yields CDR1 LGHDT and CDR2 YNNKEL (reference sequence). The V and J ends lost 4 bases and 9 bases respectively, with 16 bases between them. The CDR3 is 15 residues long. The CDR3 coding sequence is TGTGCCAGCAGCCTTTTTGCGGCGGCGGGTTCACCCCTCCACTTT. Protein: CASSLFAAAGSPLHF.

This clonotype occurred once. This rearrangement joins TRBV6-5 to TRBJ2-5; 9 nucleotides line up with TRBD1. The CDR3 totals 15 residues. Germline V gives CDR1 MNHEY, CDR2 SVGAGI. J was trimmed by 5 bases and V by 10 bases; bases with no gene match: 14. The CDR3 sequence is CATLPGTGPWETQYF. As DNA, the CDR3 is TGTGCCACCCTCCCTGGGACAGGGCCGTGGGAGACCCAGTACTTC.

This CDR3 reads CSATDRSNYNEQFF. DNA for the CDR3: TGCAGCGCAACCGACAGGAGTAACTACAATGAGCAGTTCTTC. This chain joins TRBV20-1 and TRBJ2-1, with a possible D match to TRBD1 (6 bases). Germline V gives CDR1 DFQATT, CDR2 SNEGSKA (reference sequence). The CDR3 is made up of 14 amino acids.

This chain connects TRBV28 to TRBJ2-7, with no clear D. From germline, CDR1 is MDHEN and CDR2 SYDVKM. The V and J ends lost 5 bases and 5 bases respectively, with 10 bases between them. The CDR3 consists of 12 residues. The chain's CDR3 is CASSVEDHEQYF. CDR3 DNA sequence: TGTGCCAGCAGTGTAGAGGACCACGAGCAGTACTTC. Full variable domain (rest looked up from reference TRBV28 and TRBJ2-7): DVKVTQSSRYLVKRTGEKVFLECVQDMDHENMFWYRQDPGLGLRLIYFSYDVKMKEKGDIPEGYSVSREKKERFSLILESASTNQTSMYLCASSVEDHEQYFGPGTRLTVT.

The V call is TRBV30, the J call TRBJ2-1; no clear D. CDR3 length: 14 residues. V lost 4 bases, J lost 3 bases, and 13 bases lay in between. Germline-derived CDR1 and CDR2 are GTSNPN and SVGIG (reference sequence). CDR3 DNA sequence: TGTGCCTGGAAAACCGCGGTCAACTACAATGAGCAGTTCTTC. This encodes CAWKTAVNYNEQFF.

The rearrangement links TRBV12-3 or TRBV12-4 to TRBJ2-7; no clear D. The CDR3 contains 13 residues. The ends were cut back, 3 bases at V and 3 bases at J, with 9 bases in the middle. The CDR3 reads CASSLQQHYEQYF. The CDR3 DNA is TGTGCCAGCAGTTTGCAACAGCACTACGAGCAGTACTTC.

The rearrangement uses TRBV30 and TRBJ2-2, with 8 bases matching TRBD1. CDR3 size: 15 residues. With V trimmed by 0 bases and J by 8 bases, 8 bases remained unmatched. Germline-derived CDR1 and CDR2 are GTSNPN and SVGIG (reference sequence). The CDR3 region has the DNA TGTGCCTGGAGTGTCAGTCAGGGGGCTGGTGGGGAGCTGTTTTTT. Encoded protein: CAWSVSQGAGGELFF.

The chain joins TRBV19 to TRBJ2-3, with no clear D. CDR1 is LNHDA and CDR2 is SQIVND in the germline V gene (reference sequence). Trimming took 10 bases from V and 4 from J, leaving 9 bases between them. This CDR3 region has 11 residues. CDR3 nucleotide sequence: TGTGCCACCCTAAGGGCAGATACGCAGTATTTT. Its protein is CATLRADTQYF.

The J gene is TRBJ1-2, the V gene TRBV30, with D maybe TRBD1 (6 bases). The CDR3 spans 14 residues. Germline loops: CDR1 GTSNPN, CDR2 SVGIG (reference sequence). V was clipped by 0 bases and J by 2 bases, with 10 bases between them. This CDR3 is CAWSVLTGNYGYTF. CDR3 DNA: TGTGCCTGGAGTGTCCTGACAGGCAACTATGGCTACACCTTC.